Listed below are T cell receptor beta chains from one sample, sequenced in a study of spatial heterogeneity in lung cancer. Via MiXCR, TCRdb re-called the 5' RACE reads, giving one row per CDR3 protein. This sample has approximately 1,200 distinct CDR3 sequences, with roughly 27% found just once. Here the sequenced sample was PBMCs, taken at follow-up. All receptors derive from a male donor with early-stage non-small cell lung cancer. Both conserved end residues are part of each CDR3. D genes are given only for firm matches. Size values are once, few and many counts, or a class for expanded clones, and some rows have none.

medium-sized,-,TRBJ1-5,TRBV3-1,CASSQDAGRGQPQHF,TGTGCCAGCAGCCAAGATGCAGGGAGGGGACAGCCCCAGCATTTT
large,-,TRBJ2-7,TRBV30,CAWTTLDSYEQYF,TGTGCCTGGACTACCCTTGACTCCTACGAGCAGTACTTC
few,-,TRBJ2-7,TRBV7-8,CASSLKASVYEWQYF,TGTGCCAGCAGCTTAAAAGCCTCTGTCTACGAATGGCAGTACTTC
many,TRBD2,TRBJ2-1,TRBV13,CASSAEGLVVQDNEQFF,TGTGCCAGCAGCGCCGAAGGACTAGTTGTTCAGGACAATGAGCAGTTCTTC
large,TRBD1,TRBJ2-7,TRBV27,CASSLRDRDNEQYF,TGTGCCAGCAGTCTCCGGGACAGGGATAACGAGCAGTACTTC
medium-sized,TRBD1,TRBJ1-1,TRBV7-9,CASSLRGLVTEAFF,TGTGCCAGCAGCTTAAGGGGGCTGGTCACTGAAGCTTTCTTT
many,TRBD2,TRBJ2-3,TRBV20-1,CSAIRGGGTDTQYF,TGCAGTGCTATTCGCGGGGGGGGAACAGATACGCAGTATTTT
-,-,TRBJ2-7,TRBV9,CASSTTGSGGEQYF,TGTGCCAGCAGCACTACTGGTTCTGGGGGGGAGCAGTACTTC
large,TRBD1,TRBJ2-7,TRBV5-1,CASSHTGDLSYEQYF,TGCGCCAGCAGCCACACAGGGGACCTCTCCTACGAGCAGTACTTC
medium-sized,-,TRBJ2-1,TRBV4-1,CASSLRASNEQFF,TGCGCCAGCAGCCTGAGGGCCTCAAATGAGCAGTTCTTC
medium-sized,-,TRBJ1-2,TRBV2,CASRGLTGNYGYTF,TGTGCCAGCAGGGGACTAACGGGAAACTATGGCTACACCTTC
medium-sized,-,TRBJ1-2,TRBV28,CASGSQGEGYTF,TGTGCCAGCGGGTCACAGGGAGAAGGCTACACCTTC
medium-sized,TRBD1,TRBJ1-6,TRBV7-3,CASSRGQNNSPLHF,TGTGCCAGCAGCCGGGGACAGAATAATTCACCCCTCCACTTT
-,TRBD2,TRBJ2-3,TRBV2,CASNRVSGGRADTQYF,TGTGCCAGCAACCGTGTTAGCGGGGGGCGCGCAGATACGCAGTATTTT
large,TRBD1,TRBJ1-6,TRBV28,CASRDTGGSPLHF,TGTGCCAGCCGAGATACAGGGGGTTCACCCCTCCACTTT
medium-sized,TRBD2,TRBJ2-3,TRBV7-8,CASSFRLAGADTQYF,TGTGCCAGCAGCTTTAGACTAGCGGGGGCAGATACGCAGTATTTT
few,-,TRBJ1-6,TRBV4-2,CASSQDWQADSPLHF,TGTGCCAGCAGCCAAGATTGGCAGGCTGATTCACCCCTCCACTTT
large,TRBD1,TRBJ2-1,TRBV19,CASSIDIRTGFYNEQFF,TGTGCCAGTAGTATAGATATCCGGACAGGGTTCTACAATGAGCAGTTCTTC
large,-,TRBJ2-7,TRBV12-3/TRBV12-4,CASSLWAGPYEQYF,TGTGCCAGCAGTTTATGGGCAGGGCCCTACGAGCAGTACTTC
large,-,TRBJ2-4,TRBV7-6,CASSLALGGSAKNIQYF,TGTGCCAGCAGCCTTGCCTTGGGGGGCTCGGCCAAAAACATTCAGTACTTC
medium-sized,-,TRBJ2-5,TRBV2,CASSEATEQETQYF,TGTGCCAGCAGTGAAGCTACAGAGCAAGAGACCCAGTACTTC
many,-,TRBJ2-1,TRBV6-2/TRBV6-3,CASSYSISSREQFF,TGTGCCAGCAGTTACTCGATTTCTAGCCGGGAGCAGTTCTTC
once,TRBD2,TRBJ2-1,TRBV6-4,CASSDSSGGNEQFF,TGTGCCAGCAGTGACTCTAGCGGGGGTAATGAGCAGTTCTTC
few,-,TRBJ2-1,TRBV7-2,CASSSYGGATVYNEQFF,TGTGCCAGCAGCTCCTACGGGGGTGCAACGGTTTACAATGAGCAGTTCTTC
few,-,TRBJ1-1,TRBV4-1,CASSQEGRGWTEAFF,TGCGCCAGCAGCCAAGAAGGAAGGGGGTGGACTGAAGCTTTCTTT
-,-,TRBJ1-3,TRBV6-5,CASGKEGRGNTIYF,TGTGCCAGCGGAAAGGAGGGTCGTGGAAACACCATATATTTT
-,-,TRBJ2-1,TRBV10-3,CAISGGNLYNEQFF,TGTGCCATCAGTGGGGGGAATCTTTACAATGAGCAGTTCTTC
large,-,TRBJ2-6,TRBV30,CAWGKQGGGANVLTF,TGTGCCTGGGGAAAACAGGGAGGTGGGGCCAACGTCCTGACTTTC
-,-,TRBJ2-1,TRBV18,CASSPQGRDEQFF,TGTGCCAGCTCACCGCAGGGGAGGGATGAGCAGTTCTTC
-,-,TRBJ1-2,TRBV2,CASSEDHWGGYTF,TGTGCCAGCAGTGAGGACCACTGGGGTGGCTACACCTTC
few,-,TRBJ2-5,TRBV7-2,CASSPSEGTQYF,TGTGCCAGCAGCCCCAGCGAGGGGACCCAGTACTTC
-,-,TRBJ2-7,TRBV15,CATSRDGTSYEQYF,TGTGCCACCAGCAGAGATGGGACCTCCTACGAGCAGTACTTC
few,-,TRBJ1-1,TRBV20-1,CSARPTGNTEAFF,TGCAGTGCTAGACCAACAGGGAACACTGAAGCTTTCTTT
medium-sized,-,TRBJ2-7,TRBV7-9,CASSLFPSRSGDEQYF,TGTGCCAGCAGCTTATTCCCCTCACGGTCGGGGGACGAGCAGTACTTC
-,-,TRBJ2-5,TRBV14,CASSQEYRRIQETQYF,TGTGCCAGCAGCCAAGAGTATCGGCGGATCCAAGAGACCCAGTACTTC
large,TRBD2,TRBJ2-7,TRBV7-2,CASSSIAPPGLAGGYEQYF,TGTGCCAGCAGCTCCATAGCCCCCCCGGGACTAGCGGGGGGCTACGAGCAGTACTTC
-,TRBD2,TRBJ2-1,TRBV12-3/TRBV12-4,CASSLRRPGLAGGLLNEQFF,TGTGCCAGCAGTTTGAGGAGGCCGGGACTAGCGGGAGGATTATTAAATGAGCAGTTCTTC
few,TRBD1,TRBJ1-5,TRBV19,CASSKTGASNQPQHF,TGTGCCAGTAGTAAGACAGGGGCGAGCAATCAGCCCCAGCATTTT
-,TRBD2,TRBJ2-2,TRBV5-1,CASSSGTSGIPGDLFF,TGCGCCAGCAGCTCGGGGACTAGCGGGATACCCGGGGATCTGTTTTTT
-,TRBD1,TRBJ1-5,TRBV3-1,CASSQGTGASNQPQHF,TGTGCCAGCAGCCAGGGGACAGGGGCGAGCAATCAGCCCCAGCATTTT
few,-,TRBJ1-5,TRBV20-1,CSAHPGFDQPQHF,TGCAGTGCTCACCCAGGGTTCGATCAGCCCCAGCATTTT
-,-,TRBJ2-1,TRBV7-9,CASSYPGGEQFF,TGTGCCAGCAGCTACCCCGGGGGTGAGCAGTTCTTC
large,-,TRBJ1-5,TRBV27,CASSLPLDQPQHF,TGTGCCAGCAGTCTGCCGTTGGATCAGCCCCAGCATTTT
-,TRBD1,TRBJ2-1,TRBV5-1,CASSGGTGGPYNEQFF,TGCGCCAGCAGCGGGGGGACAGGGGGCCCTTACAATGAGCAGTTCTTC
large,TRBD1,TRBJ2-3,TRBV7-2,CASSFSTTGRTGLHRTDTQYF,TGTGCCAGCAGCTTTTCGACTACCGGCCGGACAGGGCTTCACCGCACAGATACGCAGTATTTT
once,-,TRBJ2-7,TRBV3-1,CASSQNRGEQYF,TGTGCCAGCAGCCAAAACCGGGGGGAGCAGTACTTC
medium-sized,-,TRBJ2-7,TRBV7-9,CASSITGSSYEQYF,TGTGCCAGCAGCATCACAGGTAGCTCCTACGAGCAGTACTTC
-,-,TRBJ2-7,TRBV18,CASSPGGSEQYF,TGTGCCAGCTCACCCGGGGGTAGCGAGCAGTACTTC
few,TRBD1,TRBJ2-2,TRBV25-1,CATSQDRGYTGELFF,TGTGCCACCTCCCAGGACAGGGGCTACACCGGGGAGCTGTTTTTT